Sequencing of this TCR delta chain was carried out in a study of γδ T cells in repeated Plasmodium falciparum infection. General study points: Donors in Mali lived in a small rural village, largely one ethnic group.

To note about this clone: Its antigen remains unknown. A far larger clone is only one base removed, so a read error is likely. This sample also contains other DNA sequences that code for the same CDR3.

Each sorted gammadelta sample had TRG and TRD chains sequenced. TCRdb reapplied CATT to the multiplex PCR reads. The profile shows under 60,000 delta-chain clones, roughly 1.5% of them singletons. Flow sorting of PBMC yielded separate Vgamma9/Vdelta2+ and Vdelta2-negative gammadelta T cell populations for bulk repertoire analysis. In germline, CDR1 is TSWWSYY, CDR2 QGS. V dropped 3 bases and J dropped 4 bases, with 33 bases sitting between them. The CDR3 has 21 amino acids. The sequenced material came from gamma-delta T cells from blood. This TCR was sampled from a pool of human donors (malaria-infected and uninfected, not separated). The rearrangement joins TRDV1 to TRDJ1; D is possibly TRDD3 (6 bases). The J gene is absent in TCRdb and was assigned here via DNA matching to germline. The CDR3 reads CALGELGLRTVGISFSDKLIF. The CDR3 DNA reads TGTGCTCTTGGGGAGCTCGGTCTTAGGACCGTGGGGATTAGTTTTAGCGATAAACTCATCTTT.